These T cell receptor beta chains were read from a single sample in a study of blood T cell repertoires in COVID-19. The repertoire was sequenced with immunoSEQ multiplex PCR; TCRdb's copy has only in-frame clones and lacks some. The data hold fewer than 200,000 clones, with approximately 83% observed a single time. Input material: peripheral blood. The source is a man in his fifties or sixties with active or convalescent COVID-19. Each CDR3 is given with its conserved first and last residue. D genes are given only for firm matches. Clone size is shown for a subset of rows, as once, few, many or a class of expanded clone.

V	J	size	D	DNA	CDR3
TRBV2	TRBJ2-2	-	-	TGTGCCAGCAGTGTGTCTAGCAGAAACACCGGGGAGCTGTTTTTT	CASSVSSRNTGELFF
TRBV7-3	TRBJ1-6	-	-	TGTGCCAGCAGCTTATTGGCCCATAATTCACCCCTCCACTTT	CASSLLAHNSPLHF
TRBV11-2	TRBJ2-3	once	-	TGTGCCAGCAGCGTACAGGTTACCACAGATACGCAGTATTTT	CASSVQVTTDTQYF
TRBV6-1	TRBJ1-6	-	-	TGTGCCTGCCAGGACACCCGCAATTCACCCCTCCACTTT	CACQDTRNSPLHF
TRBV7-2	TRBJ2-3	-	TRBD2	TGTGCCAGCAGCCGCGGGGGGGCCGGTCTAGATACGCAGTATTTT	CASSRGGAGLDTQYF
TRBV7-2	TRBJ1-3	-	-	TGTGCCAGCAGCTTCGCCGGGGGGGGAAACACCATATATTTT	CASSFAGGGNTIYF
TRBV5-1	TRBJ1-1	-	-	TGCGCCAGCAGCTTGGGCCAGGGAAAGGAAGCTTTCTTT	CASSLGQGKEAFF
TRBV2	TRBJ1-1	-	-	TGTGCCAGCAGCGGCGACAGTTTAATGGTGAACACTGAAGCTTTCTTT	CASSGDSLMVNTEAFF
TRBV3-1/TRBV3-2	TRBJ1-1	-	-	TGTGCCAGCAGCTTCCGAGGAGGGTCGACTGAAGCTTTCTTT	CASSFRGGSTEAFF
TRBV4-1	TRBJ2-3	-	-	TGCGCCAGCAGCCTTAGCCCGGACACAGATACGCAGTATTTT	CASSLSPDTDTQYF
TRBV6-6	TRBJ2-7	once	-	TGTGCCAGCAGTCGACATCGGGATTCCTACGAGCAGTACTTC	CASSRHRDSYEQYF
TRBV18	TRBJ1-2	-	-	TGTGCCAGCTCACTTGCCGACTACTATGGCTACACCTTC	CASSLADYYGYTF
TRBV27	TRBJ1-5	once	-	TGTGCCAGCAGTAAGGGGGATAGCAATCAGCCCCAGCATTTT	CASSKGDSNQPQHF
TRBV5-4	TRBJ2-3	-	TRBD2	TGTGCCAGCAGCCTTAGCGGGATGGGCACAGATACGCAGTATTTT	CASSLSGMGTDTQYF
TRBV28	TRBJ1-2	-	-	TGTGCCAGCAGTTCGGGAGGTGGTGGCTACACCTTC	CASSSGGGGYTF
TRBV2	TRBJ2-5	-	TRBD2	TGTGCCAGCAGTTGGACTAGCGGGAGACAAGAGACCCAGTACTTC	CASSWTSGRQETQYF
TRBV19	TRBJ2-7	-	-	TGTGCCAGTAGTATAAATATGGCGGGAAAAGTCTACGAGCAGTACTTC	CASSINMAGKVYEQYF
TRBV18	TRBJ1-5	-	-	TGTGCCAGCTCACCACCAACAGCCAATCAGCCCCAGCATTTT	CASSPPTANQPQHF
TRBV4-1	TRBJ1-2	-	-	TGCGCCAGCAGCCAAGTCGACAGGACCACGGGGGGCTACACCTTC	CASSQVDRTTGGYTF
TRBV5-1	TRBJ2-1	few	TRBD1	TGCGCCAGCAGCCCGGGACAGTACAATGAGCAGTTCTTC	CASSPGQYNEQFF
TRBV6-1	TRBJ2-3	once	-	TGTGCCAGCAGTGAATCTCTTCCAGATACGCAGTATTTT	CASSESLPDTQYF
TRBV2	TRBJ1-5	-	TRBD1	TGTGCCAGCAGTGGGGACAGTTATCAGCCCCAGCATTTT	CASSGDSYQPQHF
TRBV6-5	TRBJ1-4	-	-	TGTGCCAGCAAAGCTCAGGCAACTAATGAAAAACTGTTTTTT	CASKAQATNEKLFF
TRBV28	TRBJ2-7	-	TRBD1	TGTGCCAGCAACCCAAGACAGGGTTGGGGCTACGAGCAGTACTTC	CASNPRQGWGYEQYF
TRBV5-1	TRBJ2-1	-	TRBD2	TGCGCCAGCAGCTTGGGGGTAGCGGGAGGCAATGAGCAGTTCTTC	CASSLGVAGGNEQFF
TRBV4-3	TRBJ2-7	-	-	TGCGCCAGCAGCCCCGCCGGGGGGCAGGGGTTCTACGAGCAGTACTTC	CASSPAGGQGFYEQYF
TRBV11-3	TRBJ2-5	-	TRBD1	TGTGCCAGCAGCTTAGGGTCAGGGGGCATTCAAGAGACCCAGTACTTC	CASSLGSGGIQETQYF
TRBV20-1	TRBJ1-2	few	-	TGCAGTGCCGGGACAAACTATGGCTACACCTTC	CSAGTNYGYTF
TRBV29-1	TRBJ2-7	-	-	TGCAGCGTTGGACGGAGCGGATCCTACGAGCAGTACTTC	CSVGRSGSYEQYF
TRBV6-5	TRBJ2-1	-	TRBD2	TGTGCCAGCAGCGCCACTAGCGGGGGGTACAATGAGCAGTTCTTC	CASSATSGGYNEQFF
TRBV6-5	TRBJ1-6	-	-	TGTGCCAGCAGTTCCGGGACTTATAATTCACCCCTCCACTTT	CASSSGTYNSPLHF
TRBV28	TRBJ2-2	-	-	TGTGCCAGCACTTGGGGGCGTACCACCGGGGAGCTGTTTTTT	CASTWGRTTGELFF
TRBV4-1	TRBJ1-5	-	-	TGCGCCAGCAGCCAACTAGGACTAGGCAATCAGCCCCAGCATTTT	CASSQLGLGNQPQHF
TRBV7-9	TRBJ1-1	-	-	TGTGCCAGCAGCGTTGGACAGAACACTGAAGCTTTCTTT	CASSVGQNTEAFF
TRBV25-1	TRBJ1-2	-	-	TGTGCCAGCAGTATCGGGGGTCGGGGCTACACCTTC	CASSIGGRGYTF
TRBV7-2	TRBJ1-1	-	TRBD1	TGTGCCAGCAGGGGACAGACGAACACTGAAGCTTTCTTT	CASRGQTNTEAFF
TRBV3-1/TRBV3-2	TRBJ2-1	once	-	TGTGCCAGCAGCCAAGAGGGCATGGGTCACAATGAGCAGTTCTTC	CASSQEGMGHNEQFF
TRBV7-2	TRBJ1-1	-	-	TGTGCCAGCAGCCCAGCGGGGGGCGTCACTGAAGCTTTCTTT	CASSPAGGVTEAFF
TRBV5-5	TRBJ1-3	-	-	TGTGCCAGCAGCTTGCCGGCGGGCCGCTCTGGAAACACCATATATTTT	CASSLPAGRSGNTIYF
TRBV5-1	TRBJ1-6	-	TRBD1	TGCGCCAGCAGCTTGGCCGCCGGGACAGGGAATTCACCCCTCCACTTT	CASSLAAGTGNSPLHF
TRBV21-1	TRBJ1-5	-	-	TGTGCCAGCAGCAAAGGGCCCCGGGACAGGGCTGGCAATCAGCCCCAGCATTTT	CASSKGPRDRAGNQPQHF
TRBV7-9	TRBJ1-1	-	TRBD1	TGTGCCAGCAGCGGACAGGGAGGTGGGACTGAAGCTTTCTTT	CASSGQGGGTEAFF
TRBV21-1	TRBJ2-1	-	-	TGTGCCAGCAGCAAATTGCCAGGGGGAGTCCTGAAGTTCTTC	CASSKLPGGVLKFF
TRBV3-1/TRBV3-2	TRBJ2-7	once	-	TGTGCCAGCAGCACAGGGAGCTCCTACGAGCAGTACTTC	CASSTGSSYEQYF
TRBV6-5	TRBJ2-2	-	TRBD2	TGTGCCAGCAATAGCGGGACAAACACCGGGGAGCTGTTTTTT	CASNSGTNTGELFF
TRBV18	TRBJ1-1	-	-	TGTGCCAGCTCACCTCGTTTAGAGGTGTCTAACACTGAAGCTTTCTTT	CASSPRLEVSNTEAFF
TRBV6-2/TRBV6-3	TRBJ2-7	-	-	TGTGCCAGCAGTGACTCAGGGGTTGGGGAGCAGTACTTC	CASSDSGVGEQYF
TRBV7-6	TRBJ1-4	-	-	TGTGCCAGCAGCCAAGGGACTGCAACTAATGAAAAACTGTTTTTT	CASSQGTATNEKLFF
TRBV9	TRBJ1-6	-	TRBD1	TGTGCCAGCAGCGTAGGACAGGGGACCTATAATTCACCCCTCCACTTT	CASSVGQGTYNSPLHF
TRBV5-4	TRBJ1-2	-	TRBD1	TGTGCCAGCAGTCGGGACAGCCTTTTAACTGAGGGCTACACCTTC	CASSRDSLLTEGYTF
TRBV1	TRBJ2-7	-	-	TGCACCAGCAGCCGACGGGACAGGGGCCCCTACGAGCAGTACTTC	CTSSRRDRGPYEQYF
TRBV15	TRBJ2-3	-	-	TGTGCCACCAGCAAGCGAGGCCGTTCCTCCACAGATACGCAGTATTTT	CATSKRGRSSTDTQYF
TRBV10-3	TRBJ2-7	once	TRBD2	TGTGCCTCAGGACTAGCGGGGTCCTACGAGCAGTACTTC	CASGLAGSYEQYF